This T cell receptor (beta chain) was sequenced in a study of Ad26.COV2.S vaccination and SARS-CoV-2 variants. The assay was immunoSEQ multiplex PCR, and TCRdb's table has in-frame clones only and misses some. This sample carries approximately 450,000 clones, about 93% of them seen once, and the ten largest clones take over 9%. Trimming shortened V by 2 bases and J by 3 bases, and 3 bases separated the two germline ends. CDR1 SEHNR and CDR2 FQNEAQ come from the germline V gene (reference sequence). This CDR3 has 12 amino acids. This clone came up once. At the DNA level, this CDR3 is encoded by other sequences in the same sample as well. Treatment specified: roughly 20 received Ad26.COV2.S at low or high dose, single or two shots; 5 received placebo; per-sample allocation not given. The samples were gathered on day 63 after the first injection of vaccine or placebo.

This clonotype was sampled from a person between 18 and 65 years old who received the Ad26.COV2.S COVID-19 vaccine or a placebo. Here the sequenced sample was peripheral blood, taken in a trial of Ad26.COV2.S vaccine versus placebo. The J gene is TRBJ2-3, the V gene TRBV7-9; no firm D call. The CDR3 protein is CASSLSTDTQYF. CDR3 in DNA: TGTGCCAGCAGCTTATCGACAGATACGCAGTATTTT.